A single sample is the source of the 7 T cell receptor beta chains below, sequenced in a study of T cell changes during pregnancy in multiple sclerosis. The protocol was immunoSEQ multiplex PCR, while the TCRdb copy is restricted to in-frame clones and leaves out a portion. Among just under 80,000 clones listed, 80% to 95% were seen once. The sample was peripheral blood, taken in the first trimester of pregnancy. The receptors shown here come from a female donor with multiple sclerosis, enrolled in a pregnancy study.

The chain has TRBV7-6 and TRBJ2-3; 8 positions match TRBD1. J gave up 5 bases and V 4 bases, and 2 bases lay outside the gene matches. This CDR3 spans 13 amino acids. In germline, CDR1 is SGHVS, CDR2 FNYEAQ. The CDR3 is CASSSTGGDTQYF. The CDR3 coding sequence is TGTGCCAGCAGCTCCACAGGGGGAGATACGCAGTATTTT.

The chain is built from TRBV5-1 and TRBJ2-7, with TRBD2 identical over 11 bases. V shed 1 base and J 2 bases; nucleotides not matched to a gene: 2. The CDR3 totals 15 residues. Germline V gene sequence: CDR1 SGHRS, CDR2 YFSETQ. Here the CDR3 DNA reads TGCGCCAGCAGCTTGCGACTAGCGGGACCCTACGAGCAGTACTTC. It yields the protein CASSLRLAGPYEQYF. Full variable domain (rest looked up from reference TRBV5-1 and TRBJ2-7): KAGVTQTPRYLIKTRGQQVTLSCSPISGHRSVSWYQQTPGQGLQFLFEYFSETQRNKGNFPGRFSGRQFSNSRSEMNVSTLELGDSALYLCASSLRLAGPYEQYFGPGTRLTVT.

This chain connects TRBV30 to TRBJ1-1, with 9 bases that match TRBD1. CDR1 and CDR2 from the germline V gene are GTSNPN and SVGIG (reference sequence). V trimming: 2 bases; J trimming: 6 bases; junction bases outside the gene matches: 7. CDR3 length: 14 amino acids. CDR3 sequence: CAWSRGTGYSEAFF. CDR3 nucleotides: TGTGCCTGGAGTAGGGGGACAGGGTATTCTGAAGCTTTCTTT. The full variable domain, with the rest looked up from reference TRBV30 and TRBJ1-1, is SQTIHQWPATLVQPVGSPLSLECTVEGTSNPNLYWYRQAAGRGLQLLFYSVGIGQISSEVPQNLSASRPQDRQFILSSKKLLLSDSGFYLCAWSRGTGYSEAFFGQGTRLTVV.

The rearrangement joins TRBV19 to TRBJ1-5; no definite D call. Germline lookup yields CDR1 LNHDA and CDR2 SQIVND (reference sequence). This CDR3 is built from 14 residues. Deletions cut 4 bases from V and 1 base from J, with 8 bases between. The CDR3 region has the DNA TGTGCCAGTAGTACGACAAGAAGCAATCAGCCCCAGCATTTT. The encoded protein is CASSTTRSNQPQHF.

The chain has TRBV4-1 and TRBJ2-1; 11 bases line up with TRBD2. Germline V gene sequence: CDR1 MGHRA, CDR2 YSYEKL. J lost 1 base, V lost 10 bases, and 3 bases had no gene match. The CDR3 is 14 residues long. This CDR3 is CATSGGPSYNEQFF. CDR3 sequence (DNA): TGCGCCACTAGCGGGGGGCCGTCCTACAATGAGCAGTTCTTC.

The genes are TRBV10-3 and TRBJ2-3, with D possibly TRBD1 on 6 matching bases. The CDR3 totals 12 residues. From germline, CDR1 is ENHRY and CDR2 SYGVKD. The germline V and J ends were trimmed by 6 bases and 5 bases, with 9 bases remaining between them. The CDR3 protein is CAIRQGQDTQYF. The CDR3 nucleotides are TGTGCCATCAGACAGGGTCAAGATACGCAGTATTTT.

The chain combines TRBV28 with TRBJ1-5, with D maybe TRBD1 (5 bases). The germline V gene has CDR1 MDHEN and CDR2 SYDVKM. V was pared by 3 bases and J by 6 bases, with 18 bases between. This CDR3 has 16 residues. In nucleotides, the CDR3 is TGTGCCAGCAGTTTTCAAGGCCCGCAGGGCGGTCAGCCCCAGCATTTT. Translation: CASSFQGPQGGQPQHF.